The present T cell receptor beta chain was sequenced within a study of T cells after yellow fever vaccination. Study-wide points: Subsequent to the booster, the majority of primary-vaccination clones reappeared (96% CD4, 85% to 90% CD8). A limited proportion of clonotypes was detected within both the CD4 and CD8 compartments. The secondary response showed a weaker magnitude and a faster peak, day 5 versus 15.

This clonotype showed up many times. Its antigen is not known. Researchers made TCR cDNA using 5'RACE template switching, and this step added a universal primer site and UMIs. TCRdb re-called the 5' RACE reads through MiXCR, storing one row per CDR3 protein. The table has about 350,000 distinct CDR3 sequences, roughly 8.4% seen once; the top ten hold 17%. CDR3 size: 13 residues. The V and J ends lost 11 bases and 1 base respectively, with 12 bases between them. The germline gives CDR1 ENHRY, CDR2 SYGVKD. Sequences were derived from PBMCs, sampled about 41 days after the first yellow fever vaccination. This sequence joins TRBV10-3 and TRBJ2-1; D is possibly TRBD2 (6 bases). The receptor's source is a man aged 18 to 29 who received the YFV17D yellow fever vaccine. Here the CDR3 DNA reads TGTGCCGCCGCGCGGGGATCCTACAATGAGCAGTTCTTC. It encodes CAAARGSYNEQFF.